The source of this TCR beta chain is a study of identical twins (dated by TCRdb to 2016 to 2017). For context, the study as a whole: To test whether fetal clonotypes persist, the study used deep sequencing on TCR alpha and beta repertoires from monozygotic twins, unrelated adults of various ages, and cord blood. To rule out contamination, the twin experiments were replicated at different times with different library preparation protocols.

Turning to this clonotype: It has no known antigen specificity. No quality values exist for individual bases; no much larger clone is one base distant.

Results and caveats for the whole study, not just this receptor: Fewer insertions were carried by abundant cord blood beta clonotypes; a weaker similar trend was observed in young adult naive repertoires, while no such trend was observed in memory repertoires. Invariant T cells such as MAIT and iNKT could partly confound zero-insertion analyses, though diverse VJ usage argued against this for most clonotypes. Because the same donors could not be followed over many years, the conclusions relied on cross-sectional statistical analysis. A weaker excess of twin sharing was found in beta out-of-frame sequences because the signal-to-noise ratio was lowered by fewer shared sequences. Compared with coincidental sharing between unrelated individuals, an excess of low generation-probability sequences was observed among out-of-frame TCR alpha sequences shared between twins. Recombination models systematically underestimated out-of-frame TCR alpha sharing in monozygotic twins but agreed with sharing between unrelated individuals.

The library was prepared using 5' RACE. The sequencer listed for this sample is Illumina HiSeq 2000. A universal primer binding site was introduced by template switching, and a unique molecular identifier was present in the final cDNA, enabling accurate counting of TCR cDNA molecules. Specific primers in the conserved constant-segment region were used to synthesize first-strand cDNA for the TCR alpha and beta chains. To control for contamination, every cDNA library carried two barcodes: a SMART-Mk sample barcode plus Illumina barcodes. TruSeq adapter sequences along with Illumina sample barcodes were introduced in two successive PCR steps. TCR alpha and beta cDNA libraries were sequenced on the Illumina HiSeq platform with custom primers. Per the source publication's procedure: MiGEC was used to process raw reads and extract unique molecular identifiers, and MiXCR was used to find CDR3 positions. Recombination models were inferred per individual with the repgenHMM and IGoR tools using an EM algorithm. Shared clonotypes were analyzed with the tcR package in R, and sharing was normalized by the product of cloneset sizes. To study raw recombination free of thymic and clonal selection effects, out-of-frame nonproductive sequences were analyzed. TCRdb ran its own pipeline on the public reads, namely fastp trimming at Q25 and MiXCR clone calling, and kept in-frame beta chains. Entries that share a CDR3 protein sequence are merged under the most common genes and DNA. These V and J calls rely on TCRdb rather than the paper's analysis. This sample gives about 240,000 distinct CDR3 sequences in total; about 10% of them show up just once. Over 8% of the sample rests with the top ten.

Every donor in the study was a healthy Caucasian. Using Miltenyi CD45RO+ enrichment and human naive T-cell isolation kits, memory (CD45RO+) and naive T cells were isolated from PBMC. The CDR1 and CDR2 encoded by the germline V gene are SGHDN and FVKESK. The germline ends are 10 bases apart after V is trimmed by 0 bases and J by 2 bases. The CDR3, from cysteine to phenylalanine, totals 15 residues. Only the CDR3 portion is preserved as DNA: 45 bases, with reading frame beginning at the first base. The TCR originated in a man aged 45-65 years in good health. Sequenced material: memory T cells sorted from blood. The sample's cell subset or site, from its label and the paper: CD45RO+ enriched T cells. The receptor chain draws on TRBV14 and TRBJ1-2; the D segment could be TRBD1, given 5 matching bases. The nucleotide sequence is TGTGCCAGCAGCCAAGATCCCGCAGGGAACTATGGCTACACCTTC. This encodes CASSQDPAGNYGYTF.